This entry is about one TCR beta chain. This clonotype was seen at least ten times. Its binding antigen is unknown. No quality values exist for individual bases; no much larger clone is one base distant. Sequencing used an Illumina HiSeq 2000. Multiplex PCR amplification was used to build the TCR beta chain libraries. The amplified TCR beta chain products were analyzed by high-throughput sequencing. The public sequencing data were trimmed at Q25 with fastp and processed into clonotypes with MiXCR by TCRdb, which kept only in-frame beta chains. Each CDR3 protein gets just one entry, which takes the most common genes and DNA from the rows behind it. In all, the sample holds about 180,000 distinct CDR3 sequences, and roughly a third of those were seen once. In total, the top ten clones hold roughly 3.8% of the sample. The data originate from a study of breast tumors, draining lymph nodes, adjacent tissues (dated by TCRdb to 2015 to 2016). About the investigation overall: Breast cancer patients provided tumor, adjacent nontumor tissue and axillary lymph nodes, and the study compared the TCR beta repertoires across these three sources. In human breast cancer, the study set out to evaluate how tumor, surrounding tissue and draining lymph node repertoires relate to one another and whether T cells may move between these sites. Overall study outcomes, separate from this receptor: Tumor T-cell repertoires showed less diversity than lymph node repertoires and more diversity than nontumor tissue repertoires, and tumor T-cell repertoires showed preferential V and J gene usage. Tumor and nontumor tissue repertoires were found to be significantly more similar in luminal-like than in basal-like breast cancer. The data were judged consistent with most tumor T cells deriving from the lymph node and then expanding within tumor tissue. The conclusion that tumor T cells originate in lymph nodes was framed as consistent with a hypothesis rather than directly demonstrated.

The axillary draining lymph nodes of breast cancer patients were the source of the lymph node samples. CDR1 and CDR2 are read off the germline V gene as MDHEN and SYDVKM. After removal of 2 bases from V and 9 bases from J, the junction retains 11 bases not matched to a gene. Reading from cysteine to phenylalanine, the CDR3 counts 15 amino acids. Just CDR3 DNA is preserved here, 45 bases in frame from base 1. Sequencing was done on a sample of axillary lymph node tissue. In this chain, TRBV28 is recombined with TRBJ2-7, with 9 middle bases fitting TRBD2. This sequence originates from a female donor with breast cancer. Some clones in this sample may be carry-over from other donors' samples. The CDR3 is CASSLPTREGHGQYF. The nucleotides are TGTGCCAGCAGTTTACCCACGCGGGAGGGGCACGGGCAGTACTTC.